Sequencing of this T cell receptor (beta chain) was carried out in a study of blood T cell repertoires in COVID-19 (dated by TCRdb to 2018 to 2021). Notes on the research overall: Samples covering the acute and convalescent phases of COVID-19 were provided by collaborators in the United States, Italy and Spain. The dataset comprised deeply sampled blood TCRbeta repertoires from subjects exposed to, actively infected with, or recovered from COVID-19. Where available, HLA class I and class II types were taken from metadata supplied by the sample provider and were not determined by assay-based typing. The prospective study material was composed of cDNA or gDNA derived from T cells, B-cell-depleted T cells, or PBMCs. A freely available public database, intended as a resource for researchers studying the immune response to SARS-CoV-2, is where the repertoires were released. A de-identified subject ID, COVID-19 status, age in years and sex were almost always included in the sample metadata. The samples were drawn from two sources: the first 160 participants of the ongoing ImmuneRACE study, and approximately 1,300 subjects contributed by 6 global collaborators.

From the cysteine up to the phenylalanine, the CDR3 has a length of 16 residues. The sequence is cut down to CDR3 DNA, 48 bases in frame from base 1. The germline V gene specifies SGDLS as CDR1 and YYNGEE as CDR2. V lost 2 bases and J lost 1 base; the stretch between them is 13 bases long. Summary of the overall study and its limitations: The amount of clinical and demographic metadata varied by source and participant and was provided uncurated.

Remarks on this clone: The target of this receptor is not known. The record has no base qualities; no much larger clone is one base away.

Each collaborating institution followed its own protocols to collect whole blood in K2EDTA tubes. For TCRbeta analysis, collaborators shipped samples as frozen whole blood, isolated PBMCs, or DNA extracted from either of those sample types. TCRbeta CDR3 regions were amplified from genomic DNA by means of the immunoSEQ Assay, a bias-controlled multiplex PCR. In the paper's pipeline: The number of nucleated cells in each sample was estimated from the amplification of reference gene primers within the assay. To quantify the absolute abundance of each unique TCRbeta CDR3 rearrangement, sequence reads were collapsed and filtered. For each sample, productive Simpson clonality was calculated as the square root of Simpson's diversity index over productive rearrangements. The table comes from immuneACCESS by way of TCRdb, which keeps in-frame sequences with V and J called. Part of the clones is missing from these tables; in studies checked, under half for an unresolved V gene and the rest for unknown reasons. The V and J calls and the clone size are those of that table, but D and trimming were determined from the DNA. This sample is represented by some 170,000 clones; roughly 84% of them were singletons. Roughly 1% of the sample comes from the top ten.

The material sequenced was peripheral blood. Recombination joined TRBV9 with TRBJ1-5; no D gene call is confident. The receptor's source is a man in his forties with acute or convalescent COVID-19. The DNA reads as follows: TGTGCCAGCAGCGTTGATTCAGGAGGAAGCAATCAGCCCCAGCATTTT. This yields the protein CASSVDSGGSNQPQHF. Joined to the reference TRBV9 and TRBJ1-5 proteins, this CDR3 gives the full variable domain: DSGVTQTPKHLITATGQRVTLRCSPRSGDLSVYWYQQSLDQGLQFLIQYYNGEERAKGNILERFSAQQFPDLHSELNLSSLELGDSALYFCASSVDSGGSNQPQHFGDGTRLSIL.